The next 13 T cell receptor beta chains were all read from a single sample in a study of T cells in Graves' hyperthyroidism and ophthalmopathy. Amplification of TCR beta CDR3 regions was performed using RNA transcripts as template. The HTBI primer set served for first-round RT-PCR of the TCR CDR3. TCRdb re-called the multiplex PCR reads through MiXCR, storing one row per CDR3 protein. The sample consists of some 24,000 distinct CDR3 sequences, roughly 49% of them appearing once. Sequenced material: blood. These receptors came from a woman aged 40 to 49 with Graves' hyperthyroidism that later progressed to Graves' ophthalmopathy.

At least ten counts were recorded for this clonotype. This chain uses TRBV5-4 with TRBJ2-1; 8 nucleotides align to TRBD2. The CDR3 totals 17 residues. The ends lost 4 bases at V and 0 bases at J; junction bases unmatched: 9. The V gene's germline CDR1 is SGHNT and CDR2 YYREEE (reference sequence). Written as DNA, the CDR3 is TGTGCCAGCAGCCGGGGGGGGGGCGGGAGCTCCTACAATGAGCAGTTCTTC. Amino acids: CASSRGGGGSSYNEQFF.

The chain combines TRBV19 with TRBJ2-1, with unresolved D. V was cut by 5 bases and J by 3 bases, with 14 bases left in between. CDR1 and CDR2 from the germline V gene are LNHDA and SQIVND (reference sequence). This CDR3 spans 15 amino acids. The CDR3 DNA follows: TGTGCCAGTAGTTACAGAATAATAAACTACAATGAGCAGTTCTTC. Amino acid sequence: CASSYRIINYNEQFF.

This clonotype has only one observation. This chain joins TRBV2 and TRBJ2-3, with TRBD2 matching over 7 bases. Germline CDR1 is SNHLY and CDR2 is FYNNEI. Trimming cost V 8 bases and J 0 bases; bases outside gene matches: 8. The CDR3 contains 15 residues. CDR3 residues: CASEAGVSSTDTQYF. The CDR3 coding sequence is TGTGCCAGCGAGGCGGGAGTATCGAGCACAGATACGCAGTATTTT.

The chain combines TRBV7-2 with TRBJ1-1; 7 positions agree with TRBD1. V was clipped by 4 bases and J by 10 bases; unmatched bases: 6. CDR1 is SGHTA and CDR2 is FQGNSA in the germline V gene. The CDR3 runs 12 residues. CDR3 sequence: CASSSRQGVAFF. The DNA of the CDR3 is TGTGCCAGCAGCTCCAGACAGGGTGTAGCTTTCTTT.

The chain links TRBV15 to TRBJ1-1; no definite D call. With 1 base removed from V and 8 bases from J, the gap between germline ends came to 14 bases. CDR1 and CDR2 (germline): LNHNV, YYDKDF (reference sequence). This CDR3 is 14 amino acids long. CDR3 in DNA: TGTGCCACCAGCAGAGTGAATCTGGGGTCCGAAGCTTTCTTT. This gives the protein CATSRVNLGSEAFF.

This clonotype was seen at least ten times. J is TRBJ2-5 and V is TRBV7-2; possible D gene TRBD1, 5 bases. Germline loops: CDR1 SGHTA, CDR2 FQGNSA. This CDR3 region has 13 residues. V was shortened by 5 bases and J by 7 bases, with 14 bases between the two germline ends. The CDR3 DNA sequence: TGTGCCAGCAGCCCGGACCCCCAGGGGACCCAGTACTTC. Encoded protein: CASSPDPQGTQYF.

This clonotype has at least ten counts. This sequence joins TRBV5-6 and TRBJ1-1; D not certain. Germline assignment: CDR1 SGHDT and CDR2 YYEEEE. The CDR3 is made up of 13 amino acids. V lost 0 bases to trimming and J lost 8 bases, with 11 bases between them. The CDR3 region is CASSLVRPSEAFF. The CDR3 region has the DNA TGTGCCAGCAGCTTGGTGCGGCCTAGCGAAGCTTTCTTT.

This chain joins TRBV7-9 and TRBJ2-3; TRBD2 matches 7 bases. The CDR3 length is 15 residues. The ends lost 8 bases at V and 6 bases at J; junction bases unmatched: 14. The germline gives CDR1 SEHNR, CDR2 FQNEAQ (reference sequence). The CDR3 loop reads CASEFGGRAGDTQYF. CDR3 coding DNA: TGTGCCAGCGAATTTGGAGGGAGGGCGGGGGATACGCAGTATTTT.

The chain couples TRBV20-1 to TRBJ2-3; 13 nucleotides line up with TRBD2. CDR1 DFQATT and CDR2 SNEGSKA come from the germline V gene (reference sequence). Losses at the gene ends were 6 bases for V and 1 base for J; bases not matched to a gene: 7. The CDR3 runs 16 residues. The chain's CDR3 is CSAEGLAGVGTDTQYF. The CDR3 nucleotides read TGCAGTGCGGAAGGACTAGCGGGAGTCGGCACAGATACGCAGTATTTT.

The genes are TRBV20-1 and TRBJ1-3, with TRBD1 matching 9 bases. This CDR3 spans 15 amino acids. The germline V gene has CDR1 DFQATT and CDR2 SNEGSKA (reference sequence). Losses at the gene ends were 4 bases for V and 9 bases for J; bases not matched to a gene: 13. CDR3 in amino acids: CSANTDRGPQGTIYF. The CDR3 nucleotides read TGCAGTGCTAATACGGACAGGGGACCGCAGGGCACCATATATTTT.

This clonotype was counted only a few times. V and J are TRBV12-3 or TRBV12-4 and TRBJ2-5; 7 bases are shared with TRBD1. Trimming cost V 6 bases and J 7 bases; bases outside gene matches: 11. This CDR3 contains 14 residues. The DNA for the CDR3 is TGTGCCAGCAGGAGACAGGGTCAAAGCGGGACCCAGTACTTC. Encoded protein: CASRRQGQSGTQYF.

This clonotype was seen a handful of times. V gene TRBV29-1 combines with J gene TRBJ2-6; D may be TRBD1 (6 bases). The V and J ends lost 5 bases and 0 bases respectively, with 11 bases between them. CDR1 is SQVTM and CDR2 is ANQGSEA in the germline V gene. CDR3 length: 15 residues. The CDR3 DNA sequence: TGCAGCGTTACAGGACAGATCTCTGGGGCCAACGTCCTGACTTTC. Its protein product is CSVTGQISGANVLTF.

Regarding this clonotype: One end of the junction does not line up with germline, which may come from a read error. The chain is built from TRBV10-3 and TRBJ1-6, with D unresolved. Germline assignment: CDR1 ENHRY and CDR2 SYGVKD. CDR3 length: 16 amino acids. CDR3 residues: CAISERLSSYNPPLHF. The CDR3 bases are TGTGCCATCAGTGAGCGACTTAGCTCCTATAATCCACCCCTCCACTTT.